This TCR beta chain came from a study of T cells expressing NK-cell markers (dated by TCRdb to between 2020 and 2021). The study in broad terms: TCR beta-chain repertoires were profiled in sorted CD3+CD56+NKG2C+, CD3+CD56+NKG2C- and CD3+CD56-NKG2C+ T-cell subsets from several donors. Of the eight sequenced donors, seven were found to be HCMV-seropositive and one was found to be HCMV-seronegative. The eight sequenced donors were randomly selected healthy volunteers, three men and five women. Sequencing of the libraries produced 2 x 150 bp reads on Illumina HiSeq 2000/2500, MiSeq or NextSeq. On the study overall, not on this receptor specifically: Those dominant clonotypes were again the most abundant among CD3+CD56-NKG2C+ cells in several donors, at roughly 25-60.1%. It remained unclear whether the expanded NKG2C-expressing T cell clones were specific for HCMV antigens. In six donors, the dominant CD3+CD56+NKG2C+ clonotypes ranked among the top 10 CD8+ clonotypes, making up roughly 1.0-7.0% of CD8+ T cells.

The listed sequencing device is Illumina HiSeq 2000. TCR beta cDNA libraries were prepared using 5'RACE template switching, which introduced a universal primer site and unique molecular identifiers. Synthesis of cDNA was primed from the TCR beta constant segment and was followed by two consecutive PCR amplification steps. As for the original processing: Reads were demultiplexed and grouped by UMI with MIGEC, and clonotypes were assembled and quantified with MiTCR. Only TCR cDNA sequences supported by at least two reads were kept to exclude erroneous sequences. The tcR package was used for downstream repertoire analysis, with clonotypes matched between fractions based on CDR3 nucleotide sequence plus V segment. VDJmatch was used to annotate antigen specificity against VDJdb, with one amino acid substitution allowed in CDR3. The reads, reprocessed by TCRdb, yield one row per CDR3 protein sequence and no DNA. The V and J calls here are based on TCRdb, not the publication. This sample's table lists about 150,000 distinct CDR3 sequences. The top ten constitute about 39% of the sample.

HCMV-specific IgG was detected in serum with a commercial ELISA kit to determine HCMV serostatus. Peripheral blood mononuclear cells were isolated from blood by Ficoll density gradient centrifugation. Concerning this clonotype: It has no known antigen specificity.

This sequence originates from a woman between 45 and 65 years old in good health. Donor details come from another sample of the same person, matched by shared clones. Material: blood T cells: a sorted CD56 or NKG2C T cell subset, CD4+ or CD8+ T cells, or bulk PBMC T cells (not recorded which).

The CDR3: CATSRDPGSNQPQHF. The V and J segments used are TRBV15 and TRBJ1-5; with no DNA, the TCRdb D assignment of TRBD1 cannot be verified. The cysteine opens and the phenylalanine closes a CDR3 of 15 amino acids. DNA is not recorded here. The germline V gene (reference sequence) sets CDR1 to LNHNV and CDR2 to YYDKDF.